Shown below are 2 T cell receptor beta chains from a single sample sequenced in a study of T cells in Graves' hyperthyroidism and ophthalmopathy. RNA transcripts yielded amplified TCR beta CDR3 regions. First-round RT-PCR of the TCR CDR3 relied on the HTBI primer set. TCRdb passed the multiplex PCR reads through MiXCR, listing each CDR3 protein once. The data show about 700,000 distinct CDR3 sequences, with around 15% seen just once and roughly a tenth held by the top ten. Sequenced material: blood. The receptors stem from a woman between 18 and 29 years old with Graves' hyperthyroidism.

This clonotype was observed at least ten times. The V call is TRBV30, the J call TRBJ2-7, with TRBD2 as a possible D gene (5 bases). CDR1 is GTSNPN, CDR2 SVGIG, per germline (reference sequence). This CDR3 has 13 residues. The V and J ends lost 5 bases and 2 bases respectively, with 13 bases between them. The CDR3 nucleotides read TGTGCCTGGGAGAAGGACTTCACCTACGAGCAGTACTTC. It codes for CAWEKDFTYEQYF.

This chain connects TRBV5-1 to TRBJ2-6; D remains ambiguous. CDR3 length: 12 residues. Germline V gene lookup returns CDR1 SGHRS and CDR2 YFSETQ. The V end was cut by 3 bases, the J end by 12 bases, with 10 bases between. The CDR3 sequence is CASSSAWTVLTF. In DNA, the CDR3 is TGCGCCAGCAGCTCCGCGTGGACCGTCCTGACTTTC.